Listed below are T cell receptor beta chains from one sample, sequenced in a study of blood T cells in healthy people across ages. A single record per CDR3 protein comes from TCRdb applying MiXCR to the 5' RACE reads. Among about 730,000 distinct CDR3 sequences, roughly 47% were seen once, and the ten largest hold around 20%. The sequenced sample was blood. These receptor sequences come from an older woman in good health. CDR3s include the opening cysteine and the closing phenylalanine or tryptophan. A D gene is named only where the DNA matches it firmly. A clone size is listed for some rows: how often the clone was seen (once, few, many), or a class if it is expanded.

CDR3aa: CASSFRASGGTTRGSNEQYF
CDR3nt: TGTGCCAGCAGTTTTAGGGCTAGCGGGGGGACGACACGGGGAAGCAATGAGCAGTACTTC
abundance: few
v_gene: TRBV12-3/TRBV12-4
j_gene: TRBJ2-7
d_gene: TRBD2

CDR3aa: CSALEYGGAKETQYF
CDR3nt: TGCAGTGCCCTCGAGTATGGGGGGGCCAAGGAGACCCAGTACTTC
abundance: NA
v_gene: TRBV20-1
j_gene: TRBJ2-5
d_gene: NA

CDR3aa: CASSLGPAMNTEAFF
CDR3nt: TGTGCCAGCAGCTTAGGCCCGGCGATGAACACTGAAGCTTTCTTT
abundance: NA
v_gene: TRBV11-2
j_gene: TRBJ1-1
d_gene: NA

CDR3aa: CASSTTTSGSTDTQYF
CDR3nt: TGTGCCAGCAGTACTACGACTAGCGGAAGCACAGATACGCAGTATTTT
abundance: few
v_gene: TRBV6-5
j_gene: TRBJ2-3
d_gene: TRBD2

CDR3aa: CASSASPGGEGTYNSPLHF
CDR3nt: TGTGCCAGCAGCGCATCGCCGGGGGGCGAAGGAACCTATAATTCACCCCTCCACTTT
abundance: NA
v_gene: TRBV9
j_gene: TRBJ1-6
d_gene: NA

CDR3aa: CASRDRNRLKETQYF
CDR3nt: TGTGCCAGCAGGGACAGGAACAGGCTAAAAGAGACCCAGTATTTC
abundance: NA
v_gene: TRBV27
j_gene: TRBJ2-5
d_gene: TRBD1

CDR3aa: CASSKGEAGQETQYF
CDR3nt: TGTGCCAGCAGTAAAGGGGAGGCCGGCCAAGAGACCCAGTACTTC
abundance: NA
v_gene: TRBV27
j_gene: TRBJ2-5
d_gene: NA

CDR3aa: CSAHSGGLISYEQYF
CDR3nt: TGCAGTGCTCACAGCGGCGGGTTAATCTCCTACGAGCAGTACTTC
abundance: NA
v_gene: TRBV20-1
j_gene: TRBJ2-7
d_gene: NA

CDR3aa: CASSNQPGQIENTEAFF
CDR3nt: TGTGCCAGCAGCAACCAACCGGGACAAATAGAGAACACTGAAGCTTTCTTT
abundance: NA
v_gene: TRBV7-3
j_gene: TRBJ1-1
d_gene: NA

CDR3aa: CASSFDAGRNTEAFF
CDR3nt: TGTGCCAGCAGCTTCGACGCAGGCAGGAACACTGAAGCTTTCTTT
abundance: NA
v_gene: TRBV11-1
j_gene: TRBJ1-1
d_gene: NA

CDR3aa: CAISEDRVANEKLFF
CDR3nt: TGTGCCATCAGTGAGGACAGGGTGGCTAATGAAAAACTGTTTTTT
abundance: NA
v_gene: TRBV10-3
j_gene: TRBJ1-4
d_gene: TRBD1

CDR3aa: CASRLGREGYTF
CDR3nt: TGTGCCAGCAGGCTAGGGCGAGAGGGCTACACCTTC
abundance: NA
v_gene: TRBV25-1
j_gene: TRBJ1-2
d_gene: NA

CDR3aa: CASSQRLDYKEETQYF
CDR3nt: TGTGCCAGCAGCCAAAGACTGGATTATAAGGAAGAGACCCAGTACTTC
abundance: NA
v_gene: TRBV3-1
j_gene: TRBJ2-5
d_gene: NA

CDR3aa: CASRRRTGPQETQYF
CDR3nt: TGTGCCAGCAGGCGACGGACAGGCCCCCAAGAGACCCAGTACTTC
abundance: NA
v_gene: TRBV6-5
j_gene: TRBJ2-5
d_gene: TRBD1

CDR3aa: CASSPASGRMYEQYF
CDR3nt: TGTGCCAGCAGCCCGGCTAGCGGGAGGATGTACGAGCAGTACTTC
abundance: few
v_gene: TRBV7-8
j_gene: TRBJ2-7
d_gene: TRBD2

CDR3aa: CASSQEWGTLFTDTQYF
CDR3nt: TGTGCCAGCAGCCAAGAATGGGGCACCCTATTCACAGATACGCAGTATTTT
abundance: many
v_gene: TRBV14
j_gene: TRBJ2-3
d_gene: NA

CDR3aa: CASSPQPTGSGNEQFF
CDR3nt: TGTGCCAGCTCACCACAGCCAACAGGGTCTGGCAATGAGCAGTTCTTC
abundance: NA
v_gene: TRBV18
j_gene: TRBJ2-1
d_gene: NA

CDR3aa: CASSRDIYQPQHF
CDR3nt: TGTGCCAGCAGTAGGGACATATATCAGCCCCAGCATTTT
abundance: NA
v_gene: TRBV27
j_gene: TRBJ1-5
d_gene: NA

CDR3aa: CASSPPSYINTGELFF
CDR3nt: TGTGCCAGCAGCCCGCCCTCCTACATTAACACCGGGGAGCTGTTTTTT
abundance: NA
v_gene: TRBV7-2
j_gene: TRBJ2-2
d_gene: NA

CDR3aa: CSASKDTEAFF
CDR3nt: TGCAGTGCTAGTAAAGACACTGAAGCTTTCTTT
abundance: NA
v_gene: TRBV20-1
j_gene: TRBJ1-1
d_gene: NA

CDR3aa: CASSPRTGDTEAFF
CDR3nt: TGTGCCAGCAGTCCCCGGACAGGGGACACTGAAGCTTTCTTT
abundance: NA
v_gene: TRBV6-5
j_gene: TRBJ1-1
d_gene: TRBD1

CDR3aa: CSASPRGLAGSETQYF
CDR3nt: TGCAGTGCTAGCCCTCGGGGGCTAGCGGGGAGTGAGACCCAGTACTTC
abundance: NA
v_gene: TRBV20-1
j_gene: TRBJ2-5
d_gene: TRBD2

CDR3aa: CASSGGQGGSYEQYF
CDR3nt: TGTGCCAGCAGCGGAGGACAGGGGGGTTCCTACGAGCAGTACTTC
abundance: few
v_gene: TRBV13
j_gene: TRBJ2-7
d_gene: TRBD1

CDR3aa: CSVAVQDQPQHF
CDR3nt: TGCAGCGTTGCAGTCCAAGATCAGCCCCAGCATTTT
abundance: NA
v_gene: TRBV29-1
j_gene: TRBJ1-5
d_gene: NA

CDR3aa: CASSDPEGVGTGELFF
CDR3nt: TGCGCCAGCAGTGACCCTGAAGGCGTAGGGACCGGGGAGCTGTTTTTT
abundance: NA
v_gene: TRBV10-1
j_gene: TRBJ2-2
d_gene: NA

CDR3aa: CASSFSVGTEAFF
CDR3nt: TGTGCCAGCAGTTTTTCGGTTGGGACTGAAGCTTTCTTT
abundance: NA
v_gene: TRBV12-3/TRBV12-4
j_gene: TRBJ1-1
d_gene: NA

CDR3aa: CASGYRGPTEAFF
CDR3nt: TGTGCCAGCGGATACAGGGGGCCCACTGAAGCTTTCTTT
abundance: NA
v_gene: TRBV12-3/TRBV12-4
j_gene: TRBJ1-1
d_gene: TRBD1

CDR3aa: CSAPRPPGADTQYF
CDR3nt: TGCAGTGCCCCCAGACCCCCGGGGGCAGATACGCAGTATTTT
abundance: many
v_gene: TRBV20-1
j_gene: TRBJ2-3
d_gene: NA

CDR3aa: CASSDVQGHEQYF
CDR3nt: TGTGCCAGCAGTGACGTCCAGGGCCACGAGCAGTACTTC
abundance: NA
v_gene: TRBV6-2/TRBV6-3
j_gene: TRBJ2-7
d_gene: NA

CDR3aa: CASSSGDEGYIF
CDR3nt: TGTGCCAGCAGCTCCGGGGATGAGGGCTACATCTTC
abundance: NA
v_gene: TRBV7-6
j_gene: TRBJ1-2
d_gene: NA

CDR3aa: CASSQEESSYNEQFF
CDR3nt: TGTGCCAGCAGCCAAGAGGAGTCATCCTACAATGAGCAGTTCTTC
abundance: NA
v_gene: TRBV4-2
j_gene: TRBJ2-1
d_gene: NA

CDR3aa: CASSLTPRASDTGELFF
CDR3nt: TGTGCCAGCAGTCTGACGCCCAGGGCTTCGGACACCGGGGAGCTGTTTTTT
abundance: few
v_gene: TRBV28
j_gene: TRBJ2-2
d_gene: NA

CDR3aa: CSVGGQGASGELFF
CDR3nt: TGCAGCGTTGGGGGACAGGGGGCGTCCGGGGAGCTGTTTTTT
abundance: NA
v_gene: TRBV29-1
j_gene: TRBJ2-2
d_gene: TRBD1

CDR3aa: CSVLGQGRNEQFF
CDR3nt: TGCAGCGTTCTTGGACAGGGTAGAAATGAGCAGTTCTTC
abundance: few
v_gene: TRBV29-1
j_gene: TRBJ2-1
d_gene: TRBD1

CDR3aa: CASSQGPPGSANTGELFF
CDR3nt: TGTGCCAGCAGCCAAGGACCTCCTGGGAGTGCGAACACCGGGGAGCTGTTTTTT
abundance: NA
v_gene: TRBV3-1
j_gene: TRBJ2-2
d_gene: NA

CDR3aa: CASSYSDLRGPEAFF
CDR3nt: TGTGCCAGCAGTTACTCGGATTTACGGGGCCCCGAAGCTTTCTTT
abundance: NA
v_gene: TRBV6-2/TRBV6-3
j_gene: TRBJ1-1
d_gene: NA

CDR3aa: CASQPSRDYYNEQYF
CDR3nt: TGTGCCAGCCAGCCCAGCAGGGATTATTACAATGAGCAGTACTTC
abundance: NA
v_gene: TRBV25-1
j_gene: TRBJ2-7
d_gene: NA

CDR3aa: CASSLKTGLAGNDNEQFF
CDR3nt: TGTGCCAGCAGCTTAAAAACCGGACTAGCGGGAAACGACAATGAGCAGTTCTTC
abundance: NA
v_gene: TRBV7-6
j_gene: TRBJ2-1
d_gene: TRBD2

CDR3aa: CSARAQGTLPLHF
CDR3nt: TGCAGTGCTAGGGCCCAGGGGACTCTACCCCTCCACTTT
abundance: NA
v_gene: TRBV20-1
j_gene: TRBJ1-6
d_gene: NA

CDR3aa: CASSSARDNQPQHF
CDR3nt: TGTGCCAGCAGTTCAGCCAGGGACAATCAGCCCCAGCATTTT
abundance: NA
v_gene: TRBV12-3/TRBV12-4
j_gene: TRBJ1-5
d_gene: NA

CDR3aa: CAWTRNTDTQYF
CDR3nt: TGTGCCTGGACCAGGAACACAGATACGCAGTATTTT
abundance: NA
v_gene: TRBV30
j_gene: TRBJ2-3
d_gene: NA

CDR3aa: CASSQDQVLNYGYTF
CDR3nt: TGTGCCAGCAGCCAAGATCAGGTCCTGAACTATGGCTACACCTTC
abundance: few
v_gene: TRBV3-1
j_gene: TRBJ1-2
d_gene: NA

CDR3aa: CSARAPEDRAGEQYF
CDR3nt: TGCAGTGCTAGAGCGCCAGAGGACAGGGCGGGCGAGCAGTACTTC
abundance: NA
v_gene: TRBV20-1
j_gene: TRBJ2-7
d_gene: TRBD1

CDR3aa: CASSGGGGSGTQYF
CDR3nt: TGTGCCAGCAGTGGCGGGGGCGGGAGTGGGACCCAGTACTTC
abundance: few
v_gene: TRBV25-1
j_gene: TRBJ2-5
d_gene: NA

CDR3aa: CASSQEAGLNEQYF
CDR3nt: TGTGCCAGCAGCCAAGAAGCAGGGCTCAATGAGCAGTACTTC
abundance: few
v_gene: TRBV4-2
j_gene: TRBJ2-7
d_gene: NA

CDR3aa: CASSYGTGGVNEQYF
CDR3nt: TGTGCCAGCAGTTACGGGACAGGGGGGGTCAATGAGCAGTACTTC
abundance: few
v_gene: TRBV6-5
j_gene: TRBJ2-7
d_gene: TRBD1